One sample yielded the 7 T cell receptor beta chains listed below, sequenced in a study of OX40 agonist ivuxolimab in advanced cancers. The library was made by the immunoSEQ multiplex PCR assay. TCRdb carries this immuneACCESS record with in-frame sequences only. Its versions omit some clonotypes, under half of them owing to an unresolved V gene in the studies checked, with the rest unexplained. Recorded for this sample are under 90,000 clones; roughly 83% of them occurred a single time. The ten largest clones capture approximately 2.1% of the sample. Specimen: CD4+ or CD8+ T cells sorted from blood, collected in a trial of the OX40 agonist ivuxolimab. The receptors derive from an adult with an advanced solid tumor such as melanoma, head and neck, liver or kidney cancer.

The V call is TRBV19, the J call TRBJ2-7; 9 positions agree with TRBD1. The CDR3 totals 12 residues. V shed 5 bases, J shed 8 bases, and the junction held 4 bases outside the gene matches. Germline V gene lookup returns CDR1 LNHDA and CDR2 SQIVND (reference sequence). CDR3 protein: CASSRTGAQQYF. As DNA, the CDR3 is TGTGCCAGTAGTCGGACAGGGGCACAGCAGTACTTC.

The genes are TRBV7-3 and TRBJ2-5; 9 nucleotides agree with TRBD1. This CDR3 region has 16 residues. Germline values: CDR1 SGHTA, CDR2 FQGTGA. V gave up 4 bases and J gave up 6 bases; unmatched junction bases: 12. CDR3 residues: CASSSGPGQGSKTQYF. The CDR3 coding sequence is TGTGCCAGCAGCTCCGGGCCGGGACAGGGATCAAAGACCCAGTACTTC.

In DNA, the CDR3 is TGCGCCAGCAGCTTGGTGGAGGTCCTAAGCACAGATACGCAGTATTTT. The encoded protein is CASSLVEVLSTDTQYF. The chain carries TRBV5-1 and TRBJ2-3, with TRBD2 as a possible D gene (5 bases). CDR1 is SGHRS, CDR2 YFSETQ, per germline. The CDR3 extends over 16 amino acids. Trimming stripped 0 bases from V and 0 bases from J, with 11 bases between.

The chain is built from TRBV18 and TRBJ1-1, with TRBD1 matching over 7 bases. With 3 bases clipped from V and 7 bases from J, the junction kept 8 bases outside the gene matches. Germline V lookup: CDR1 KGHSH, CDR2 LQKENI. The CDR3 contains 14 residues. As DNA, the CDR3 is TGTGCCAGCTCACCTAGACAGGGAAAAAGTGAAGCTTTCTTT. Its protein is CASSPRQGKSEAFF.

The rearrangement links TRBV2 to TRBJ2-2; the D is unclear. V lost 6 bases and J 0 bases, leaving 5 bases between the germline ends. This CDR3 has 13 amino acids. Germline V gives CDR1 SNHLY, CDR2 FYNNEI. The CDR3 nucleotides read TGTGCCAGCAGCATGACGAACACCGGGGAGCTGTTTTTT. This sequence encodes CASSMTNTGELFF.

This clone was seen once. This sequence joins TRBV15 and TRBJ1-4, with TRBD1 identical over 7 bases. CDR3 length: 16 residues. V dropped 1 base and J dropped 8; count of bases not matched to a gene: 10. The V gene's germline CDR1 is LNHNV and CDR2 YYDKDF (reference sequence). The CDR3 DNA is TGTGCCACCAGCAGAGGATCCGGCAGGGGGAGAGAAAAACTGTTTTTT. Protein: CATSRGSGRGREKLFF. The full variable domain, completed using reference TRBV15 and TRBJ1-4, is DAMVIQNPRYQVTQFGKPVTLSCSQTLNHNVMYWYQQKSSQAPKLLFHYYDKDFNNEADTPDNFQSRRPNTSFCFLDIRSPGLGDTAMYLCATSRGSGRGREKLFFGSGTQLSVL.

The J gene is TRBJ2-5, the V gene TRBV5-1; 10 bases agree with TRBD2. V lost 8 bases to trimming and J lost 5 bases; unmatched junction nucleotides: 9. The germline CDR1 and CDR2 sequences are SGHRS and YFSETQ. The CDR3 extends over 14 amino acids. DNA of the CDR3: TGCGCCAGTTCTCCAAGCGGGAGGGTGGAGACCCAGTACTTC. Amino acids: CASSPSGRVETQYF.